This entry describes one TCR beta chain. The authors made the TRB cDNA libraries by 5' RACE using UMI labels. TCRdb re-analyzed the 5' RACE reads; it lists each CDR3 protein once, without DNA. Its table records 65,000 to 85,000 distinct CDR3 sequences. The record originates from a study of CXCR3-negative and CXCR3-positive naive CD8 T cells. In germline, CDR1 is SQVTM, CDR2 ANQGSEA. There are 13 residues in the CDR3. This TCR derives from a human donor in good health. Some clones in this sample may be carry-over from other donors' samples. The material sequenced was naive CXCR3- CD8+ T cells from blood. The subset is: CD45RO-CCR7+CD27+CD95- naive CD8+ T cells lacking CXCR3 (TNR3-). This chain uses TRBV29-1 with TRBJ2-7; TCRdb proposes TRBD1, but this gene call is untestable without DNA. CDR3 protein: CSAAQGLGGEQYF.